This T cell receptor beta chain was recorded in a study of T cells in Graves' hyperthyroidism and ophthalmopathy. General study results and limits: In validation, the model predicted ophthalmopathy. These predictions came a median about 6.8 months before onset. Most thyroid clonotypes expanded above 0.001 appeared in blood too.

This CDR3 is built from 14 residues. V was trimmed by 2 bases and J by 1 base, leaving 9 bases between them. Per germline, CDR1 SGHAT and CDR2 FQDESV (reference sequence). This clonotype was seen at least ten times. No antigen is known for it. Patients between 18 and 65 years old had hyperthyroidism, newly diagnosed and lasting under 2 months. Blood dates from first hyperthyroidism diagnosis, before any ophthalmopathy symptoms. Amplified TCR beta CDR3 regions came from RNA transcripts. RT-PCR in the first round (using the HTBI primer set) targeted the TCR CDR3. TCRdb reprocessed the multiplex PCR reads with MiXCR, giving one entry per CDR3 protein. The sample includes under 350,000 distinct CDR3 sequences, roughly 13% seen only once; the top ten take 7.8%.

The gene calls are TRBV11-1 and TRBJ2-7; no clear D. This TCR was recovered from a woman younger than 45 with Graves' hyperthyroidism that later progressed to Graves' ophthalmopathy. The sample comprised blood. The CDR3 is CASSLYGGSYEQYF. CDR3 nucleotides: TGTGCCAGCAGCTTATACGGCGGATCCTACGAGCAGTACTTC.